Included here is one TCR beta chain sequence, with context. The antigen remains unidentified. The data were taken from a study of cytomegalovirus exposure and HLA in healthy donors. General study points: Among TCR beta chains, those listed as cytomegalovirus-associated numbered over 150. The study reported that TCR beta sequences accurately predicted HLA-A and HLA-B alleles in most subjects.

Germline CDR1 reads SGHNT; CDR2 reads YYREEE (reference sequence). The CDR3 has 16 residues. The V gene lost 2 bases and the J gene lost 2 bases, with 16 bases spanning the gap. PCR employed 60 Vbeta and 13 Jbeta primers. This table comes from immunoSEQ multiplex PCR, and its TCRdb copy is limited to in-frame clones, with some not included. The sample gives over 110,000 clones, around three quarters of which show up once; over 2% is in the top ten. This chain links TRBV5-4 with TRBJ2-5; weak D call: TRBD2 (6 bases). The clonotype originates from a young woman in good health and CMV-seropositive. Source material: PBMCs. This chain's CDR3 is CASSFGGERPQETQYF. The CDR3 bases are TGTGCCAGCAGCTTTGGAGGGGAACGGCCTCAAGAGACCCAGTACTTC.